The next 5 T cell receptor beta chains were all read from a single sample in a study of post-analysis software for immune sequencing data (dated by TCRdb to about 2015). Overall study outcomes, separate from this receptor: Patients showed significantly higher frequencies than controls for about five TRBV segments, among them TRBV5-6, TRBV5-1 and TRBV20-1.

The antigens of these receptors remain unknown. The protocol used for the library was PCR. Reads for this sample came from an Illumina HiSeq 2500. Unique molecular identifiers were incorporated into TCR beta cDNA libraries to reduce PCR and sequencing biases. TCRdb took the public reads, trimmed them with fastp at Q25, ran MiXCR for clone calling and kept in-frame beta chains. Duplicate CDR3 protein sequences are folded into a single record with the most common DNA and genes. The sample table lists about 540,000 distinct CDR3 sequences, approximately 31% of them with a count of one. The ten biggest clones cover approximately 6% of the sample. The sequenced sample was blood. All receptors come from a girl between 2 and 17 years old with multiple sclerosis.

The V call is TRBV13, the J call TRBJ2-7; D may be TRBD2 (5 bases). TRBJ2-5 matches the DNA end more closely, so the J call is doubtful. The CDR3 is 13 amino acids. In germline, CDR1 is PRHDT, CDR2 FYEKMQ (reference sequence). The CDR3 DNA reads as TGTGCCAGCAGCTCCGGACTCAGGAAGACCCAGTACTTC. It specifies CASSSGLRKTQYF.

There are a few counts of this clonotype. The chain joins TRBV28 to TRBJ2-5, with 12 positions matching TRBD2. The germline CDR1 and CDR2 sequences are MDHEN and SYDVKM. V trimming: 7 bases; J trimming: 4 bases; junction bases outside the gene matches: 13. The CDR3 spans 17 residues. The CDR3 DNA sequence: TGTGCCAGCACCGAGGCAGGCGGACTAGCGGGGACAGAGACCCAGTACTTC. It is translated as CASTEAGGLAGTETQYF.

The chain is built from TRBV12-3 or TRBV12-4 and TRBJ1-4; D gene ambiguous. CDR3 length equals 19 residues. V gave up 5 bases and J gave up 8 bases, with 30 bases separating them. CDR3 sequence: CASSPREGWWRGEREKLFF. Written as DNA, the CDR3 is TGTGCCAGCAGTCCTAGGGAGGGCTGGTGGCGGGGAGAGCGAGAAAAACTGTTTTTT.

This clonotype has only a few counts. The chain employs TRBV6-6 and TRBJ2-5, with 7 bases aligning to TRBD2. From germline, CDR1 is MNHNY and CDR2 SVGAGI (reference sequence). Trimming cost V 8 bases and J 1 base; bases outside gene matches: 7. The CDR3 is made up of 14 amino acids. The CDR3 here is CASLQGGSQETQYF. CDR3 nucleotide sequence: TGTGCCAGCCTCCAGGGAGGGTCCCAAGAGACCCAGTACTTC.

The table lists this clonotype with a few counts. The CDR3 loop reads CASSSGGLGNQPQHF. The CDR3 nucleotides are TGTGCCAGCAGTTCGGGAGGACTTGGCAATCAGCCCCAGCATTTT. The chain is built from TRBV6-5 and TRBJ1-5; D ambiguous. The V gene's germline CDR1 is MNHEY and CDR2 SVGAGI. V was shortened by 4 bases and J by 2 bases, with 12 bases between the two germline ends. The CDR3 contains 15 residues.